Presented here are 27 T cell receptor beta chains from one specimen sequenced in a study of T cells in Graves' hyperthyroidism and ophthalmopathy. Using RNA transcripts as the source, TCR beta CDR3 regions were amplified. HTBI primers were used for first-round RT-PCR of the TCR CDR3. Each CDR3 protein is one row after TCRdb ran MiXCR on the multiplex PCR reads. The data show hundreds of thousands of distinct CDR3 sequences, 13% to 15% seen once. The sample comprised blood. These TCRs come from a woman aged 45 to 65 with Graves' ophthalmopathy.

This chain links TRBV12-5 with TRBJ2-7, with D possibly TRBD1 on 5 matching bases. CDR3 size: 12 residues. In germline, CDR1 is LGHNT, CDR2 FRNRAP. The V end lost 6 bases, the J end lost 4 bases, and 10 bases lay between the germline ends. In nucleotides, the CDR3 is TGTGCTAGTGGCCCGACAGTGTACGAGCAGTACTTC. Protein: CASGPTVYEQYF.

The rearrangement links TRBV14 to TRBJ1-2; unclear D gene. Trimming pared 0 bases from V and 3 bases from J, leaving 11 bases between. Germline loops: CDR1 SGHDN, CDR2 FVKESK. The CDR3 spans 15 residues. CDR3 loop: CASSQERQEHYGYTF. The CDR3 coding sequence is TGTGCCAGCAGCCAAGAAAGGCAGGAGCACTATGGCTACACCTTC.

This sequence joins TRBV6-1 and TRBJ2-5; 7 bases match TRBD1. V trimming: 6 bases; J trimming: 0 bases; junction bases outside the gene matches: 13. Germline assignment: CDR1 MNHNS and CDR2 SASEGT. This CDR3 has 17 residues. CDR3 bases: TGTGCCAGCAGAGAATACCGGGACAGAATTAACCAAGAGACCCAGTACTTC. It encodes CASREYRDRINQETQYF.

This clonotype has ten or more counts. The V call is TRBV20-1, the J call TRBJ1-2, with D hard to call. Trimming left V 1 base short and J 0 bases short, with 9 bases between. The CDR3 is 14 amino acids. Per the germline V gene, CDR1 is DFQATT and CDR2 is SNEGSKA (reference sequence). The CDR3 nucleotides are TGCAGTGCTAGAGCCGGCAGAGCTAACTATGGCTACACCTTC. Translating it yields CSARAGRANYGYTF.

This clonotype was observed a handful of times. This chain connects TRBV29-1 to TRBJ2-1; 13 positions match TRBD2. The CDR3 totals 17 residues. The germline CDR1 and CDR2 sequences are SQVTM and ANQGSEA. V was pared by 3 bases and J by 5 bases, with 10 bases of the junction left unmatched. This CDR3 reads CSVDRLAGGITDNEQFF. Written as DNA, the CDR3 is TGCAGCGTTGATCGACTAGCGGGAGGTATTACTGACAATGAGCAGTTCTTC.

This clonotype was counted many times. The chain combines TRBV28 with TRBJ1-2; 9 positions match TRBD1. Germline trimming cut 5 bases from V and 7 bases from J; bases unmatched to any gene: 8. The CDR3 spans 14 residues. Looked up from germline, CDR1 is MDHEN and CDR2 is SYDVKM. The CDR3 sequence: CASSPATGGSGYTF. Written as DNA, the CDR3 is TGTGCCAGCAGTCCCGCGACAGGGGGATCTGGCTACACCTTC.

Regarding this clonotype: A much larger clonotype is one base distant, so this may be a read error. The chain joins TRBV5-1 to TRBJ2-2, with 13 positions matching TRBD2. Germline CDR1 is SGHRS and CDR2 is YFSETQ. The CDR3 spans 17 residues. The CDR3 nucleotides are TGCGCCAGCAGCTTGGGGACTAGCGGGAGTTCTACCGGGGAGCCGTTTTTT. It yields the protein CASSLGTSGSSTGEPFF.

This clonotype was observed many times. The chain is built from TRBV20-1 and TRBJ2-5; 9 nucleotides line up with TRBD2. The V and J ends lost 6 bases and 4 bases, in that order; junction bases with no gene match: 9. CDR3 length equals 14 residues. Germline lookup yields CDR1 DFQATT and CDR2 SNEGSKA (reference sequence). The CDR3 region has the DNA TGCAGTGCCGTAGCGGGAGCTCCGAGAGAGACCCAGTACTTC. This codes for CSAVAGAPRETQYF.

In this sample, this clonotype turned up many times. The chain joins TRBV15 to TRBJ2-7; 9 bases map to TRBD1. The V gene end was trimmed by 6 bases and the J gene end by 1 base; junction bases not matched to a gene: 7. The germline V gene has CDR1 LNHNV and CDR2 YYDKDF (reference sequence). The CDR3 is made up of 15 amino acids. In DNA form, the CDR3 reads TGTGCCACCAGTTTAACCGGGACAGGGTCCTACGAGCAGTACTTC. It translates to CATSLTGTGSYEQYF.

There are many counts of this clonotype. This sequence joins TRBV9 and TRBJ2-5; the match to TRBD2 covers 7 bases. The CDR3 totals 15 residues. The V gene's germline CDR1 is SGDLS and CDR2 YYNGEE. The V gene end was trimmed by 4 bases and the J gene end by 2 bases; junction bases not matched to a gene: 8. CDR3: CASSPYPGGQETQYF. The CDR3 DNA is TGTGCCAGCAGCCCCTACCCCGGGGGGCAAGAGACCCAGTACTTC.

This clonotype was recorded many times. The chain couples TRBV7-3 to TRBJ2-5, with 11 bases lining up with TRBD2. V shed 4 bases, J shed 4 bases, and the junction held 14 bases outside the gene matches. Germline CDR1 and CDR2: SGHTA and FQGTGA. This CDR3 spans 18 amino acids. The CDR3 is CASSSSSPLAGVRETQYF. The CDR3 nucleotides are TGTGCCAGCAGCTCCTCTTCGCCACTAGCGGGAGTTAGAGAGACCCAGTACTTC.

There are many counts of this clonotype. The chain employs TRBV28 and TRBJ2-7; the D gene could be TRBD1 or TRBD2 (5 bases each). Germline values: CDR1 MDHEN, CDR2 SYDVKM. CDR3 length: 12 residues. V lost 6 bases and J 4 bases, leaving 10 bases between the germline ends. The chain's CDR3 is CASRGERYEQYF. Here the CDR3 DNA reads TGTGCCAGCAGGGGGGAGAGGTACGAGCAGTACTTC.

This clonotype has just a few counts. The chain recombines TRBV6-2 or TRBV6-3 with TRBJ2-1, with a possible D match to TRBD2 (6 bases). Looked up from germline, CDR1 is MNHEY and CDR2 is SVGEGT. The ends were cut back, 0 bases at V and 3 bases at J, with 18 bases in the middle. The CDR3 contains 18 residues. In DNA form, the CDR3 reads TGTGCCAGCAGTTACTCCGTTGCTACGGGAGTTAACTACAATGAGCAGTTCTTC. This codes for CASSYSVATGVNYNEQFF.

This clonotype was counted many times. This rearrangement joins TRBV18 to TRBJ2-1, with 10 positions matching TRBD1. There are 15 residues in the CDR3. Germline CDR1 and CDR2: KGHSH and LQKENI. The V segment lost 5 bases and the J segment 5 bases; nucleotides outside the gene matches: 6. CDR3 DNA: TGTGCCAGCTCAGACAGGGGGCTCCCGGACAATGAGCAGTTCTTC. Its translation is CASSDRGLPDNEQFF.

This clonotype was detected ten times or more. The chain uses TRBV12-3 or TRBV12-4 and TRBJ2-7, with D possibly TRBD2 on 8 matching bases. V lost 2 bases, J lost 0 bases, and 17 bases lay in between. The CDR3 runs to 17 residues. The CDR3 region is CASSLFPRGDSSYEQYF. The CDR3 DNA reads as TGTGCCAGCAGTTTATTTCCGCGGGGGGACAGCTCCTACGAGCAGTACTTC.

The gene calls are TRBV28 and TRBJ2-3; TRBD2 matches at 10 bases. Germline loops: CDR1 MDHEN, CDR2 SYDVKM. There are 16 residues in the CDR3. The V segment lost 5 bases and the J segment 1 base; nucleotides outside the gene matches: 6. CDR3 sequence (DNA): TGTGCCAGCAGTCCGGGACTAGCGCTCCGCACAGATACGCAGTATTTT. Protein: CASSPGLALRTDTQYF.

This clonotype was counted at least ten times. The rearrangement uses TRBV18 and TRBJ1-1; 9 nucleotides agree with TRBD1. CDR1 and CDR2 from the germline V gene are KGHSH and LQKENI. The CDR3 length is 17 residues. V shed 4 bases, J shed 0 bases, and the junction held 9 bases outside the gene matches. CDR3 sequence (DNA): TGTGCCAGCTCACGACGGGACAGGGAAATCATGAACACTGAAGCTTTCTTT. It codes for CASSRRDREIMNTEAFF.

This clonotype was observed at least ten times. In DNA, the CDR3 is TGCGCCAGCAGCTTACAGCAGATGAGCTCCTACAATGAGCAGTTCTTC. This gives the protein CASSLQQMSSYNEQFF. The rearrangement uses TRBV5-1 and TRBJ2-1; no clear D. The CDR3 contains 16 residues. Germline assignment: CDR1 SGHRS and CDR2 YFSETQ. V lost 2 bases, J lost 0 bases, and 12 bases lay in between.

This clonotype was seen at least ten times. The chain couples TRBV11-3 to TRBJ2-6; possible D gene TRBD2, 6 bases. The CDR3 runs to 15 residues. From germline, CDR1 is SGHNT and CDR2 YENEEA. V shed 4 bases and J shed 1 base, with 8 bases lying between them. The CDR3 is CASSSGRSGANVLTF. The CDR3 DNA reads TGTGCCAGCAGCTCTGGGAGGTCTGGGGCCAACGTCCTGACTTTC.

The V and J genes are TRBV15 and TRBJ1-5; D call uncertain. The germline V gene encodes CDR1 LNHNV and CDR2 YYDKDF (reference sequence). The length of the CDR3 is 17 residues. Trimming took 0 bases from V and 3 from J, leaving 15 bases between them. The CDR3 DNA reads as TGTGCCACCAGCAGAGAGAGCGCTTCCCGGGACAATCAGCCCCAGCATTTT. Its protein is CATSRESASRDNQPQHF.

This clonotype was detected many times. The chain has TRBV12-3 or TRBV12-4 and TRBJ1-2; D not resolved. This CDR3 contains 14 residues. Trimming removed 5 bases at V and 4 bases at J, with 14 bases between. This CDR3 is CASSEAGISYGYTF. The CDR3 nucleotides read TGTGCCAGCAGTGAAGCGGGGATCAGCTATGGCTACACCTTC.

Only one count was recorded for this clonotype. The chain carries TRBV4-3 and TRBJ1-2, with D possibly being TRBD1 (6 bases). CDR3 length equals 15 residues. V was clipped by 0 bases and J by 2 bases, with 10 bases between them. CDR1 and CDR2 (germline): LGHNA, YSLEER. The CDR3 DNA reads as TGCGCCAGCAGCCAAGATCGGGACACCAACTATGGCTACACCTTC. This sequence encodes CASSQDRDTNYGYTF.

V and J are TRBV6-4 and TRBJ2-7; TRBD1 is a possible D gene (5 bases). Germline CDR1 is MRHNA and CDR2 is SNTAGT. V was pared by 6 bases and J by 0 bases, with 15 bases between. The CDR3 is 15 amino acids. The CDR3 loop is CASRDLSQGSYEQYF. The CDR3 nucleotides are TGTGCCAGCAGAGATCTCTCCCAGGGCTCCTACGAGCAGTACTTC.

This clonotype has just a few counts. The rearrangement links TRBV6-1 to TRBJ2-3; D is unclear. Germline CDR1 MNHNS, CDR2 SASEGT. This CDR3 comprises 15 residues. Between the trimmed V and J ends, which lost 4 bases and 0 bases, there was a span of 11 bases. The CDR3 is CASSVRPYSTDTQYF. DNA of the CDR3: TGTGCCAGCAGTGTTCGTCCTTATAGCACAGATACGCAGTATTTT.

This clonotype was found a few times. CDR3 protein: CASSVIHTGELFF. The CDR3 DNA reads TGTGCCAGCAGCGTAATCCACACCGGGGAGCTGTTTTTT. The chain carries TRBV9 and TRBJ2-2; D unclear. CDR1 is SGDLS and CDR2 is YYNGEE in the germline V gene. With 1 base removed from V and 3 bases from J, the gap between germline ends came to 4 bases. The CDR3 spans 13 residues.

The chain has TRBV14 and TRBJ2-7, with 8 bases aligning to TRBD1. Trimming cost V 2 bases and J 3 bases; bases outside gene matches: 6. The CDR3 loop spans 15 amino acids. Germline V gene lookup returns CDR1 SGHDN and CDR2 FVKESK. As DNA, the CDR3 is TGTGCCAGCAGCCAATGGACAGGGAGAGGCTACGAGCAGTACTTC. Protein sequence: CASSQWTGRGYEQYF.

This clonotype was detected many times. The J gene is TRBJ2-2, the V gene TRBV12-3 or TRBV12-4; 10 bases agree with TRBD1. The J segment lost 6 bases and the V segment lost 5 bases, leaving 12 bases of the junction unmatched. The CDR3 runs 17 residues. In DNA form, the CDR3 reads TGTGCCAGCAGTCCTCCAGGGACAGGGGCGTCGTCCGGGGAGCTGTTTTTT. Translation: CASSPPGTGASSGELFF.